What follows are 8 T cell receptor beta chains derived from one specimen sequenced in a study of cytomegalovirus exposure and HLA in healthy donors. Researchers ran the PCR with 60 Vbeta and 13 Jbeta primers. Some clones are missing from TCRdb's copy, which holds only in-frame ones; the method was immunoSEQ multiplex PCR. Among about 220,000 clones listed, 76% were seen once. Specimen: PBMCs. The receptors were gathered from a man younger than 35 in good health and CMV-seronegative.

The chain links TRBV28 to TRBJ2-1; 13 positions match TRBD2. The CDR3 extends over 19 amino acids. Germline lookup yields CDR1 MDHEN and CDR2 SYDVKM. The J segment lost 0 bases and the V segment lost 5 bases, leaving 10 bases of the junction unmatched. CDR3 sequence: CASSRPPGLAGSSYNEQFF. The CDR3 nucleotides read TGTGCCAGCAGTCGACCCCCGGGACTAGCGGGGAGCTCCTACAATGAGCAGTTCTTC.

This clone is a singleton in its sample. This chain connects TRBV6-1 to TRBJ1-1; D is undetermined. The length of the CDR3 is 18 residues. V was trimmed by 0 bases and J by 0 bases, leaving 17 bases between them. In germline, CDR1 is MNHNS, CDR2 SASEGT. CDR3 nucleotides: TGTGCCAGCAGTGAAGCGTTATGGGCTGAGTCCATGAACACTGAAGCTTTCTTT. It specifies CASSEALWAESMNTEAFF.

The V and J genes are TRBV11-2 and TRBJ1-2; D remains unclear. V lost 5 bases to trimming and J lost 4 bases, with 8 bases between them. CDR3 length: 12 amino acids. Germline-derived CDR1 and CDR2 are SGHAT and FQNNGV. CDR3 loop: CASSPRIYGYTF. CDR3 nucleotides: TGTGCCAGCAGCCCCAGAATCTATGGCTACACCTTC.

The CDR3 nucleotides are TGCGCCAGCAGCACCGGATTGGGGGGGAGTAGCAATGAGCAGTTCTTC. Amino acids: CASSTGLGGSSNEQFF. This chain joins TRBV5-1 and TRBJ2-1; 7 bases map to TRBD2. This CDR3 is built from 16 residues. Unmatched junction bases numbered 13, after V lost 4 bases and J lost 6 bases. Per the germline V gene, CDR1 is SGHRS and CDR2 is YFSETQ. The full variable domain, rest sourced from reference TRBV5-1 and TRBJ2-1, is KAGVTQTPRYLIKTRGQQVTLSCSPISGHRSVSWYQQTPGQGLQFLFEYFSETQRNKGNFPGRFSGRQFSNSRSEMNVSTLELGDSALYLCASSTGLGGSSNEQFFGPGTRLTVL.

The chain has TRBV30 and TRBJ1-2; TRBD1 agrees at 11 bases. This CDR3 has 13 residues. Germline loops: CDR1 GTSNPN, CDR2 SVGIG (reference sequence). The trim removed 5 bases at V and 6 bases at J, leaving 5 bases unmatched. CDR3 region: CAWDPGQGDGYTF. The CDR3 DNA is TGTGCCTGGGATCCGGGACAGGGGGATGGCTACACCTTC.

V is TRBV6-5 and J is TRBJ1-1, with TRBD1 as a possible D gene (5 bases). Trimming left V 5 bases short and J 4 bases short, with 11 bases between. Germline CDR1 reads MNHEY; CDR2 reads SVGAGI. The CDR3 runs 13 residues. CDR3 nucleotides: TGTGCCAGCAGTCCAACAGGATTCACTGAAGCTTTCTTT. This translates into CASSPTGFTEAFF.

The V gene is TRBV18, the J gene TRBJ2-5, with D unresolved. The germline CDR1 and CDR2 sequences are KGHSH and LQKENI. Trimming pared 0 bases from V and 0 bases from J, leaving 8 bases between. CDR3 size: 15 residues. The CDR3 sequence is CASSPPNGDQETQYF. Here the CDR3 DNA reads TGTGCCAGCTCACCACCGAACGGAGACCAAGAGACCCAGTACTTC.

This clone was recorded a few times. The chain combines TRBV11-1 with TRBJ1-1; 9 bases map to TRBD1. The trim removed 4 bases at V and 3 bases at J, leaving 9 bases unmatched. Germline loops: CDR1 SGHAT, CDR2 FQDESV (reference sequence). There are 16 residues in the CDR3. In DNA, the CDR3 is TGTGCCAGCAGCTATTGGGGGACAGGGAAGGACACTGAAGCTTTCTTT. This translates into CASSYWGTGKDTEAFF.